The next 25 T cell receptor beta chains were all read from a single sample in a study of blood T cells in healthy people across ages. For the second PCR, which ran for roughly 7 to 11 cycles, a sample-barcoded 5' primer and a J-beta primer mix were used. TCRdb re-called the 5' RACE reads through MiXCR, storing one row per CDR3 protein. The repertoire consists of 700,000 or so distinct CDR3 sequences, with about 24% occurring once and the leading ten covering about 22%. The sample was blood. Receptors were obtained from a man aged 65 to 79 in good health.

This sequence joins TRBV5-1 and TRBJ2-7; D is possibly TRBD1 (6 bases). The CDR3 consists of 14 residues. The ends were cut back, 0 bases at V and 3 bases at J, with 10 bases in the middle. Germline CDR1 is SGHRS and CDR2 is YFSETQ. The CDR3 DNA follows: TGCGCCAGCAGCTTGGTCCCACAGGGCTACGAGCAGTACTTC. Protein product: CASSLVPQGYEQYF.

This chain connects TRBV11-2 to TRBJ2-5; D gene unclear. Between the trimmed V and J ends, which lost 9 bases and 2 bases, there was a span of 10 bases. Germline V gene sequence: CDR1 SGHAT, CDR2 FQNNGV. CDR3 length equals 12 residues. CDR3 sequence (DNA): TGTGCCAGTGCGCGTCGGCAAGAGACCCAGTACTTC. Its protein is CASARRQETQYF. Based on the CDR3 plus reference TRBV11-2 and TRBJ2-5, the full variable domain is EAGVAQSPRYKIIEKRQSVAFWCNPISGHATLYWYQQILGQGPKLLIQFQNNGVVDDSQLPKDRFSAERLKGVDSTLKIQPAKLEDSAVYLCASARRQETQYFGPGTRLLVL.

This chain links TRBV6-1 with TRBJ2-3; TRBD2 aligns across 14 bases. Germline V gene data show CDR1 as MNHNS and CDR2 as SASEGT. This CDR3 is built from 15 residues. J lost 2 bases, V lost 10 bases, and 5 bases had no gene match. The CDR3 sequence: CATGTSGGYTDTQYF. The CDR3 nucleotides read TGTGCCACCGGGACTAGCGGGGGATACACAGATACGCAGTATTTT.

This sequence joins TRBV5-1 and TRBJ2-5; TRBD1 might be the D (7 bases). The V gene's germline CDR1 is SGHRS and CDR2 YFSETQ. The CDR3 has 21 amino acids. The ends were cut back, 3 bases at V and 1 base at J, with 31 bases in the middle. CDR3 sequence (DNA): TGCGCCAGCAGCTCCTCTACGACCCACGACAGGGCGGACTACTCCCAAGAGACCCAGTACTTC. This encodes CASSSSTTHDRADYSQETQYF.

CDR3 region: CASSFTPREAFF. Here the CDR3 DNA reads TGTGCCAGCAGCTTTACGCCCCGCGAAGCTTTCTTT. This sequence joins TRBV7-9 and TRBJ1-1, with D unclear. The CDR3 totals 12 residues. V lost 3 bases, J lost 8 bases, and 10 bases lay in between. Germline values: CDR1 SEHNR, CDR2 FQNEAQ (reference sequence).

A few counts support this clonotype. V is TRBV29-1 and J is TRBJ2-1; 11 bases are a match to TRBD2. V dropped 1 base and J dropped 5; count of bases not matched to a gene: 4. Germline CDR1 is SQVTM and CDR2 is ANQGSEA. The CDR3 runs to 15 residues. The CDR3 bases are TGCAGCGTTGAAGTTCCTAGCGGGGGGAACAATGAGCAGTTCTTC. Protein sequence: CSVEVPSGGNNEQFF.

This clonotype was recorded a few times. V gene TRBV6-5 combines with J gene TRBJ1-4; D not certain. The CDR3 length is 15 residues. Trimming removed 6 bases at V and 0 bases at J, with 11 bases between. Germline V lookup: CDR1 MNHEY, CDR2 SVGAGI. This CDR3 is CASRRTPATNEKLFF. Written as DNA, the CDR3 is TGTGCCAGCAGGAGGACGCCCGCAACTAATGAAAAACTGTTTTTT.

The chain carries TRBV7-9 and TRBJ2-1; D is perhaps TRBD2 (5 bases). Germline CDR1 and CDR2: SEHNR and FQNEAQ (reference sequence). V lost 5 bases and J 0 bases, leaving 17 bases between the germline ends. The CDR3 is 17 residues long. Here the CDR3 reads CASSQALMGSSYNEQFF. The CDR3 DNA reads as TGTGCCAGCAGCCAGGCCCTGATGGGGAGCTCCTACAATGAGCAGTTCTTC.

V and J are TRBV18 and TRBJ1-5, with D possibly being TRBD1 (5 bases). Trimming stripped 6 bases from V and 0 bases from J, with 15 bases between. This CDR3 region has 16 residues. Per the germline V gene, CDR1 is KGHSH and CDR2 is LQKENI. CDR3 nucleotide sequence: TGTGCCAGCTCTTACGACAGCATCTATAGCAATCAGCCCCAGCATTTT. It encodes CASSYDSIYSNQPQHF.

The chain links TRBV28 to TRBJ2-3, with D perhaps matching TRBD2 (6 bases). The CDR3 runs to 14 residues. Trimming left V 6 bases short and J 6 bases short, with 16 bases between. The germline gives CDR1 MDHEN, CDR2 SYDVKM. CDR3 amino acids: CASRWRGLTDTQYF. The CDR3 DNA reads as TGTGCCAGCAGATGGCGGGGCCTGACGGATACGCAGTATTTT.

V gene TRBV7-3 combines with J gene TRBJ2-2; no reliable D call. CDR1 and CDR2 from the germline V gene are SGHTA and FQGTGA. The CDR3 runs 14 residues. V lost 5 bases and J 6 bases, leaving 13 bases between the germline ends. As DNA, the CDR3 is TGTGCCAGCAGCCCAGACCTTGGTCCCGGGGAGCTGTTTTTT. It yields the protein CASSPDLGPGELFF.

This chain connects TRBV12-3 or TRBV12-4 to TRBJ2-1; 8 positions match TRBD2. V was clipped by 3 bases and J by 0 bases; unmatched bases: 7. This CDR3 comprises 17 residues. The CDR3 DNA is TGTGCCAGCAGTTTGAGCGGGGGCGGGAGCTCCTACAATGAGCAGTTCTTC. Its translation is CASSLSGGGSSYNEQFF.

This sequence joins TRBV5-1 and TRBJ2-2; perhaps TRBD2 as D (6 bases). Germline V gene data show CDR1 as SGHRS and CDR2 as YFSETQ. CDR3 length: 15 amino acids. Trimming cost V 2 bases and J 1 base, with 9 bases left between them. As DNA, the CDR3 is TGCGCCAGCAGCTTACAAGCGGGGAACACCGGGGAGCTGTTTTTT. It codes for CASSLQAGNTGELFF. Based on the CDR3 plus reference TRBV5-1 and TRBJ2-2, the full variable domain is KAGVTQTPRYLIKTRGQQVTLSCSPISGHRSVSWYQQTPGQGLQFLFEYFSETQRNKGNFPGRFSGRQFSNSRSEMNVSTLELGDSALYLCASSLQAGNTGELFFGEGSRLTVL.

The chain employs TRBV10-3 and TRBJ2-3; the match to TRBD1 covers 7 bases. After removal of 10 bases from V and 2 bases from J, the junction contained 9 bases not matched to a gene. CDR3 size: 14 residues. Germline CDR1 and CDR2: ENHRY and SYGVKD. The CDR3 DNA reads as TGTGCCACACAACAGGGGCCCTACACAGATACGCAGTATTTT. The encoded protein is CATQQGPYTDTQYF.

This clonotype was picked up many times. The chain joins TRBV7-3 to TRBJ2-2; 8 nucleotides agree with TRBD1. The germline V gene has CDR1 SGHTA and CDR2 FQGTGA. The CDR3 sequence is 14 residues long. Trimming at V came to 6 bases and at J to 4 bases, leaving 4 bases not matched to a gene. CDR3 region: CASRLDRGTGELFF. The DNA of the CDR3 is TGTGCCAGCAGACTCGACAGGGGCACCGGGGAGCTGTTTTTT.

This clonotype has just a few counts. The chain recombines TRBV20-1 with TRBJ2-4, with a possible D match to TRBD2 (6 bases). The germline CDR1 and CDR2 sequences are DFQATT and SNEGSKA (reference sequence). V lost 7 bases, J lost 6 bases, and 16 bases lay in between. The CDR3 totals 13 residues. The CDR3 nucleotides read TGCAGTGTTACCCAGGAGGGTGGAAACATTCAGTACTTC. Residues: CSVTQEGGNIQYF.

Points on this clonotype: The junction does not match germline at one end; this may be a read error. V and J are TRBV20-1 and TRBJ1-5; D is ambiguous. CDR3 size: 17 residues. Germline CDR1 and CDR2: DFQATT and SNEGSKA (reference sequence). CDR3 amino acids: CSARPHLGKVEDQPQHF. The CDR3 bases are TGCAGCGCTAGACCTCATTTGGGGAAGGTAGAAGATCAGCCCCAGCATTTT.

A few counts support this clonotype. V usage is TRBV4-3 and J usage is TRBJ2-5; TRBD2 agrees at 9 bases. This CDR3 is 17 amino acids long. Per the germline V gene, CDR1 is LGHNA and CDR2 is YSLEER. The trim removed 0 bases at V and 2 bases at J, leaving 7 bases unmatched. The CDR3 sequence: CASSQDPGLAGQETQYF. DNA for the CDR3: TGCGCCAGCAGCCAAGATCCGGGACTAGCAGGTCAAGAGACCCAGTACTTC.

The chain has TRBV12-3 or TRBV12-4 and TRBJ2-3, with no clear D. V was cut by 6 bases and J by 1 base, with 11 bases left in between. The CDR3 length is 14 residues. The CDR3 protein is CASRSGVRTDTQYF. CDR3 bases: TGTGCCAGCAGGTCTGGGGTCCGCACAGATACGCAGTATTTT.

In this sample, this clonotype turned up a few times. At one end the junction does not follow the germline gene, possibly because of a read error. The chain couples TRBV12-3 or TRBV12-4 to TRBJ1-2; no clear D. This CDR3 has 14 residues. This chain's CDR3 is CASSLESAGAIRAF. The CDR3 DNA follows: TGTGCCAGCAGTTTAGAGTCGGCAGGTGCCATCCGTGCCTTC.

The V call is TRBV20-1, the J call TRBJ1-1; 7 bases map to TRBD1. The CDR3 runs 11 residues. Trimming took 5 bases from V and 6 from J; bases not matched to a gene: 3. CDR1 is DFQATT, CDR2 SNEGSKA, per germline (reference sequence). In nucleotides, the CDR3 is TGCAGTGCTCGGGACAGTCCTGAAGCTTTCTTT. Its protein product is CSARDSPEAFF.

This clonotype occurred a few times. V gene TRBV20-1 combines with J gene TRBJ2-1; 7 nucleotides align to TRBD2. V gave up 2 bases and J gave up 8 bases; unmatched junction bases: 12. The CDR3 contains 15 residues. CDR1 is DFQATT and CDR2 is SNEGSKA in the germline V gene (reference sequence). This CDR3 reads CSARRGVGGPHEQFF. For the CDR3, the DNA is TGCAGTGCTAGAAGAGGTGTGGGAGGGCCCCATGAGCAGTTCTTC.

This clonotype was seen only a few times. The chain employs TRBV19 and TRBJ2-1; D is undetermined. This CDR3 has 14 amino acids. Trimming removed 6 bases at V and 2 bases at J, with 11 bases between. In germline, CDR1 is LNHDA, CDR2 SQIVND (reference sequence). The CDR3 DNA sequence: TGTGCCAGTAGGAGCTCTGCCCCCTACAATGAGCAGTTCTTC. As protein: CASRSSAPYNEQFF.

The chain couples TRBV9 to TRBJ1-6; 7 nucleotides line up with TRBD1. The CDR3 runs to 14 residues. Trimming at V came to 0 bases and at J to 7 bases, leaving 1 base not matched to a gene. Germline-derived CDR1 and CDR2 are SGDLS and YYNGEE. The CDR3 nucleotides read TGTGCCAGCAGCGTAGAGACAGGGAATTCACCCCTCCACTTT. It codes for CASSVETGNSPLHF.

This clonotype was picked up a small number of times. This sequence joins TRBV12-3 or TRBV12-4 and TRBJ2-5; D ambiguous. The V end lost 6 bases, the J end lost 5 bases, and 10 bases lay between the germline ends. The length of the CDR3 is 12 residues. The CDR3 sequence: CASSTERETQYF. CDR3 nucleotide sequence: TGTGCCAGCAGCACGGAAAGGGAGACCCAGTACTTC.